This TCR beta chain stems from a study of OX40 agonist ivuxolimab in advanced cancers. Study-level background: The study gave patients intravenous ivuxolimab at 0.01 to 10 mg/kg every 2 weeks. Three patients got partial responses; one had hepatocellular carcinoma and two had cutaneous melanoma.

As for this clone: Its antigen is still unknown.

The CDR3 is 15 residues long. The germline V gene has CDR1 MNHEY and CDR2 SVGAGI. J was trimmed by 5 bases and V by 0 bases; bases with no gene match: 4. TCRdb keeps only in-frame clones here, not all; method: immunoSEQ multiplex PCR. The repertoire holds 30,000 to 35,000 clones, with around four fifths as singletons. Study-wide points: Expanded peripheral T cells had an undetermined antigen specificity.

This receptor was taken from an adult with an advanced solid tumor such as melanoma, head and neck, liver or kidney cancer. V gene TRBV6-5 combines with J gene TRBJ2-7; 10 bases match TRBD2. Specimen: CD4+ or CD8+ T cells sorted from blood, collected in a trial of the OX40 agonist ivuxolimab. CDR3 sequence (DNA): TGTGCCAGCAGTTACTCTTTAGCGGGAGGTCACGAGCAGTACTTC. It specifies CASSYSLAGGHEQYF.